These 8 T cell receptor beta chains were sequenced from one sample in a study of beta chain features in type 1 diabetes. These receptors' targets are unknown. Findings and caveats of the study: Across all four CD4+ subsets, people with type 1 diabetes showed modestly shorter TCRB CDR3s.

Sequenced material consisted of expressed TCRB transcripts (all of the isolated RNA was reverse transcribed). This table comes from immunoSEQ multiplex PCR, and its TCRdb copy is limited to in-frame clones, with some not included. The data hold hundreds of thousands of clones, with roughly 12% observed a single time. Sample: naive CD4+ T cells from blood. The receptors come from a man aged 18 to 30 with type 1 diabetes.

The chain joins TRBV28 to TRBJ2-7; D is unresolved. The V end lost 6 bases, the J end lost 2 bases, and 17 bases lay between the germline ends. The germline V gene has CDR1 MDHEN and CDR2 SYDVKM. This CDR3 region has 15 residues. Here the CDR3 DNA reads TGTGCCAGCAGGAAGACCTCAACCGCTACCTACGAGCAGTACTTC. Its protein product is CASRKTSTATYEQYF.

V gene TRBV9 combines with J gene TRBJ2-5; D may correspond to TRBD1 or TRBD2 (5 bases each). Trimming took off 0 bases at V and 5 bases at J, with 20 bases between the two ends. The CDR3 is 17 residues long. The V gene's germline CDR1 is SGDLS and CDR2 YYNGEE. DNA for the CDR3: TGTGCCAGCAGCGTAGGGGGGAGTTTGGTCTCGCGGGAGACCCAGTACTTC. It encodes CASSVGGSLVSRETQYF.

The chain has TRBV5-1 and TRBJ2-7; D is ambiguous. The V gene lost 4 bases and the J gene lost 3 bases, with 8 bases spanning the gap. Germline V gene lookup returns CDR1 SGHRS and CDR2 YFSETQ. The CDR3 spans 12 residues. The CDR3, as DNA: TGCGCCAGCAGCCTGTGGGGCTACGAGCAGTACTTC. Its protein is CASSLWGYEQYF.

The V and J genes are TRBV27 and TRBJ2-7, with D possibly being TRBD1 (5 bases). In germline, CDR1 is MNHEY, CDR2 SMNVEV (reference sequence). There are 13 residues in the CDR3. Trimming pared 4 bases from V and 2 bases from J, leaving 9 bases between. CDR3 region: CASSWTPTYEQYF. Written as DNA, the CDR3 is TGTGCCAGCAGTTGGACACCGACCTACGAGCAGTACTTC.

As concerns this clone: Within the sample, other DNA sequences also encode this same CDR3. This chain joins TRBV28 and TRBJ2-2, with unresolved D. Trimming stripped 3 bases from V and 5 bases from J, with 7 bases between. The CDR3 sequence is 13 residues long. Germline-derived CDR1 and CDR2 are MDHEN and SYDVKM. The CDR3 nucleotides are TGTGCCAGCAGTTTGCAAGGGACCGGGGAGCTGTTTTTT. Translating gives CASSLQGTGELFF. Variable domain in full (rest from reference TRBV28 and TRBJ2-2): DVKVTQSSRYLVKRTGEKVFLECVQDMDHENMFWYRQDPGLGLRLIYFSYDVKMKEKGDIPEGYSVSREKKERFSLILESASTNQTSMYLCASSLQGTGELFFGEGSRLTVL.

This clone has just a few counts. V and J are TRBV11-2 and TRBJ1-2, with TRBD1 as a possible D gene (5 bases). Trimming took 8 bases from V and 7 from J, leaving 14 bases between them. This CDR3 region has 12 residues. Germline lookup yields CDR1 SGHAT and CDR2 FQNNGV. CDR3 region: CASQQALGGYTF. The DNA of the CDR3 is TGTGCCAGCCAACAGGCCTTGGGTGGCTACACCTTC.

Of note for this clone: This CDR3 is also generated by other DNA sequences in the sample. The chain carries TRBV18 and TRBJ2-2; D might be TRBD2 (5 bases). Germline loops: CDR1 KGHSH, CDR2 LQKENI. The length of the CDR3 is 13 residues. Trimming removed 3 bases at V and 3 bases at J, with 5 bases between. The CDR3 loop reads CASSPRDTGELFF. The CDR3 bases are TGTGCCAGCTCACCGAGGGACACCGGGGAGCTGTTTTTT. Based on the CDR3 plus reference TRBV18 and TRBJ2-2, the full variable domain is NAGVMQNPRHLVRRRGQEARLRCSPMKGHSHVYWYRQLPEEGLKFMVYLQKENIIDESGMPKERFSAEFPKEGPSILRIQQVVRGDSAAYFCASSPRDTGELFFGEGSRLTVL.

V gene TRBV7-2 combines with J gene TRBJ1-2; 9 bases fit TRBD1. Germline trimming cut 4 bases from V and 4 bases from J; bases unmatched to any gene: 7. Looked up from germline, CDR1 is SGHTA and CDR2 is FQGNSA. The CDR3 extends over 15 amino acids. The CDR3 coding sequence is TGTGCCAGCAGCTCGATAGCGGACAGGGGCTATGGCTACACCTTC. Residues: CASSSIADRGYGYTF.